Detailed here is one T cell receptor beta chain. What it binds is unknown. The data were obtained in a study of T cell repertoires in cytomegalovirus infection. The ends were cut back, 6 bases at V and 5 bases at J, with 13 bases in the middle. Germline CDR1 and CDR2: SQVTM and ANQGSEA. This CDR3 spans 12 amino acids. TCRdb passed the reads through MiXCR, listing each CDR3 protein once. This sample yields under 450,000 distinct CDR3 sequences, of which approximately 35% are seen a single time; roughly 14% belongs to the top ten. V is TRBV29-1 and J is TRBJ1-1; D is uncertain. This clonotype originated in a human donor in good health (CMV status not recorded). Some clones in this sample may be carry-over from other donors' samples. Sample: cultured PBMCs, taken from culture after CMV antigen stimulation. For the CDR3, the DNA is TGCAGCGTAGCGGACGGCGGTACTGAAGCTTTCTTT. Protein: CSVADGGTEAFF. The full variable domain, in which reference TRBV29-1 and TRBJ1-1 provide the parts outside the CDR3, is SAVISQKPSRDICQRGTSLTIQCQVDSQVTMMFWYRQQPGQSLTLIATANQGSEATYESGFVIDKFPISRPNLTFSTLTVSNMSPEDSSIYLCSVADGGTEAFFGQGTRLTVV.